The following is a TCR beta chain sequence with its context. The sample belongs to a study of T cell changes during pregnancy in multiple sclerosis. The CDR3 sequence is 17 residues long. The germline V gene encodes CDR1 ENHRY and CDR2 SYGVKD. With 8 bases clipped from V and 0 bases from J, the junction kept 9 bases outside the gene matches. TCRdb's copy holds only in-frame clones and misses some; the assay was immunoSEQ multiplex PCR. The sample gives 55,000 to 85,000 clones, 90% of which show up once; around 1.5% is in the top ten. The chain has TRBV10-3 and TRBJ1-5, with 11 nucleotides matching TRBD1. This TCR came from a female donor with multiple sclerosis, enrolled in a pregnancy study. The sample consisted of peripheral blood, taken in the third trimester of pregnancy. The CDR3 here is CAIRTGGATYSNQPQHF. Here the CDR3 DNA reads TGTGCCATCCGGACAGGGGGCGCGACTTATAGCAATCAGCCCCAGCATTTT.